The clone carrying this T cell receptor (beta chain) was detected many times. This specimen comes from a study of post-analysis software for immune sequencing data. Carried by the TCR beta cDNA libraries were unique molecular identifiers. TCRdb re-analysed the PCR reads in MiXCR, keeping a single row per CDR3 protein. This sample has approximately 250,000 distinct CDR3 sequences; 36% occur once, and the top ten carry roughly 4.8%. This clonotype was sampled from a girl aged 5 to 17 with multiple sclerosis. Sequencing was done on a sample of blood.

CDR3 coding DNA: TGTGCCAGCAGCTCGCAGGCGGGACGATACAATGAGCAGTTCTTC. Residues: CASSSQAGRYNEQFF. The J gene is TRBJ2-1, the V gene TRBV11-3, with D perhaps matching TRBD2 (6 bases). The CDR3 has 15 amino acids. CDR1 is SGHNT, CDR2 YENEEA, per germline. V was trimmed by 4 bases and J by 4 bases, leaving 14 bases between them. Using reference TRBV11-3 and TRBJ2-1 for the parts outside the CDR3, the full variable domain is EAGVVQSPRYKIIEKKQPVAFWCNPISGHNTLYWYLQNLGQGPELLIRYENEEAVDDSQLPKDRFSAERLKGVDSTLKIQPAELGDSAVYLCASSSQAGRYNEQFFGPGTRLTVL.